Below are 9 T cell receptor beta chains sequenced from a single sample in a study of T cell clonality in common variable immunodeficiency. The repertoire was sequenced with immunoSEQ multiplex PCR; TCRdb's copy has only in-frame clones and lacks some. The profile covers tens of thousands of clones, none occurring a single time. The sequenced material came from peripheral blood mononuclear cells. The receptors were gathered from a person aged 18-69 years in good health.

This clone was counted many times. The CDR3 end is not reached by the read, which stops 3 residues before it; the germline J gene fills it in. The rearrangement uses TRBV20-1 and TRBJ2-2; 11 bases are shared with TRBD2. V lost 6 bases and J lost 1; bases outside the gene matches: 4. Germline V CDR1 and CDR2: DFQATT, SNEGSKA (reference sequence). There are 15 residues in the CDR3. The CDR3 spells CSADGTSGNTGELFF. CDR3 bases read: TGCAGTGCAGACGGGACTAGCGGGAACACCGGGGAG.

This clone appeared many times. Coverage ceases 3 residues before the CDR3 finishes, and the germline J gene fills in the end. The chain joins TRBV7-8 to TRBJ1-2; D gene unclear. V was trimmed by 5 bases and J by 3 bases, leaving 10 bases between them. Germline V gene sequence: CDR1 SGHVS, CDR2 FQNEAQ. CDR3 length equals 13 residues. The sequenced CDR3 bases are TGTGCCAGCAGCCCACCCCGGGACTATGGC. The encoded protein is CASSPPRDYG. The entire CDR3 protein is CASSPPRDYGYTF.

This clone has a count of ten or more. From the germline J gene comes the end of the CDR3, since the read stops 3 residues before it. The gene calls are TRBV20-1 and TRBJ2-3, with 16 bases fitting TRBD2. CDR3 length: 16 amino acids. Per the germline V gene, CDR1 is DFQATT and CDR2 is SNEGSKA (reference sequence). With V trimmed by 6 bases and J by 5 bases, 8 bases remained unmatched. The CDR3 reads CSASGTSGRALDTQYF. The sequenced CDR3 bases are TGCAGTGCCTCCGGGACTAGCGGGAGGGCCTTAGATACG.

There are many counts of this clone. The CDR3 goes on 3 residues after the read ends, and that part is filled in from the germline J gene. The chain is built from TRBV29-1 and TRBJ2-4; 8 bases map to TRBD1. CDR1 SQVTM and CDR2 ANQGSEA come from the germline V gene. Unmatched junction bases numbered 15, after V lost 7 bases and J lost 7 bases. The CDR3 is made up of 15 amino acids. CDR3 DNA (partial): TGCAGCGCCTCTCGACAGGGGACGGCCTGGAACATT. Its protein product is CSASRQGTAWNI. The entire CDR3 sequence reads CSASRQGTAWNIQYF. Using reference TRBV29-1 and TRBJ2-4 for the parts outside the CDR3, the full variable domain is SAVISQKPSRDICQRGTSLTIQCQVDSQVTMMFWYRQQPGQSLTLIATANQGSEATYESGFVIDKFPISRPNLTFSTLTVSNMSPEDSSIYLCSASRQGTAWNIQYFGAGTRLSVL.

This clone occurred many times. The CDR3 end is not reached by the read, which stops 3 residues before it; the germline J gene fills it in. This chain links TRBV5-1 with TRBJ1-1, with 7 bases fitting TRBD1. Trimming took 5 bases from V and 3 from J; bases not matched to a gene: 7. Germline loops: CDR1 SGHRS, CDR2 YFSETQ. The CDR3 covers 14 residues. This CDR3 reads CASREGTGDTEAFF. The covered CDR3 bases are TGCGCCAGCAGGGAAGGCACAGGGGACACTGAA. The complete variable domain, with remaining parts taken from reference TRBV5-1 and TRBJ1-1, reads KAGVTQTPRYLIKTRGQQVTLSCSPISGHRSVSWYQQTPGQGLQFLFEYFSETQRNKGNFPGRFSGRQFSNSRSEMNVSTLELGDSALYLCASREGTGDTEAFFGQGTRLTVV.

Many counts were recorded for this clone. The CDR3 bases that were read are TGTGCCAGCAGCTTCTGGGCAGGGATGAACACTGAA. Translating gives CASSFWAGMNTE. The whole CDR3 protein reads CASSFWAGMNTEAFF. The rearrangement joins TRBV7-9 to TRBJ1-1; TRBD1 might be the D (5 bases). The observed sequence ends 3 residues before the CDR3 terminus, with the missing tail filled in from the germline J gene. The CDR3 is 15 residues long. Germline lookup yields CDR1 SEHNR and CDR2 FQNEAQ (reference sequence). V gave up 3 bases and J gave up 0 bases, with 11 bases separating them.

This clone was observed many times. The read finishes 3 residues shy of the CDR3 end, and the germline J gene is used to complete it. The rearrangement uses TRBV5-1 and TRBJ2-7; D is possibly TRBD1 (5 bases). V was pared by 4 bases and J by 5 bases, with 13 bases between. The CDR3 length is 13 residues. Germline CDR1 reads SGHRS; CDR2 reads YFSETQ. The sequenced part of the CDR3 DNA is TGCGCCAGCAGCCGGCCAAGGGGCGACGAG. Its protein product is CASSRPRGDE. The CDR3 reads in full as CASSRPRGDEQYF.

The table lists this clone with many counts. The missing CDR3 end, 3 residues past where the read stops, is filled in from the germline J gene. This sequence joins TRBV7-6 and TRBJ2-1; 10 bases fit TRBD2. V lost 6 bases, J lost 6 bases, and 5 bases stayed unmatched. This CDR3 has 14 amino acids. Per the germline V gene, CDR1 is SGHVS and CDR2 is FNYEAQ. The CDR3 reads CASSPSGGSNEQFF. The CDR3 bases that were read are TGTGCCAGCAGTCCTAGCGGGGGAAGCAATGAG.

This clone was found many times. Read data end 3 residues before the CDR3 end; the end is taken from the germline J gene. J is TRBJ2-7 and V is TRBV5-6; TRBD1 agrees at 7 bases. CDR1 and CDR2 from the germline V gene are SGHDT and YYEEEE. The CDR3 is 13 amino acids. J gave up 3 bases and V 5 bases, and 5 bases lay outside the gene matches. The sequenced part of the CDR3 DNA is TGTGCCAGCAGATCGGACAGGTACTACGAG. Translating gives CASRSDRYYE. The entire CDR3 sequence reads CASRSDRYYEQYF.